The entry below describes one T cell receptor beta chain. Its antigen is currently unknown. This record belongs to a study of T cells after yellow fever vaccination. As for the study in general: Libraries from low-cell-number fractions were prepared with the SMART-Seq v4 Ultra Low Input RNA kit. Notes on the study in general: Repertoires obtained by FACS sorting could include abundant clonotypes that entered as contaminants from the bulk population. On re-exposure, the response was weaker but peaked faster, at day 5 versus 15. Booster samples showed a return of most primary-vaccination clones (roughly 95% CD4, approximately 90% CD8).

Germline CDR1 reads DFQATT; CDR2 reads SNEGSKA (reference sequence). J gave up 2 bases and V 5 bases, and 8 bases lay outside the gene matches. The CDR3 is 15 amino acids. TCRdb re-called the 5' RACE reads through MiXCR, storing one row per CDR3 protein. The table has a few hundred thousand distinct CDR3 sequences, about 5.2% seen once. This clonotype was sampled from a man between 18 and 35 years old who received the YFV17D yellow fever vaccine. V gene TRBV20-1 combines with J gene TRBJ2-7; 11 bases match TRBD2. The starting material was CD4+ T cells sorted from PBMCs, obtained on the day of the yellow fever booster vaccination. CDR3 in amino acids: CSAPRTSGYAYEQYF. The CDR3 nucleotides read TGCAGTGCTCCGAGGACTAGCGGGTACGCCTACGAGCAGTACTTC.